The rows below give T cell receptor beta chains drawn from one sample of a study of long-term antiretroviral therapy in people with HIV. TCRdb's table, derived via immunoSEQ multiplex PCR, lists solely in-frame clones and lacks some. The repertoire holds about 33,000 clones, with 65% to 80% as singletons. The sample in question was unsorted PBMCs, obtained 2 years after starting antiretroviral therapy. The receptors come from a woman in her fifties or sixties with HIV. CDR3s include the opening cysteine and the closing phenylalanine or tryptophan. The D gene is left open where the match is weak. A row's size may be missing; if present it is once, few, many or a size class.

TRBV29-1,TRBJ1-5,.,.,TGCAGCGTCCGGGGCGAGGGCAATCAGCCCCAGCATTTT,CSVRGEGNQPQHF
TRBV18,TRBJ1-5,.,.,TGTGCCAGCTCACCCTTCGGGGGCGATCAGCCCCAGCATTTT,CASSPFGGDQPQHF
TRBV18,TRBJ2-1,.,TRBD1,TGTGCCAGCTCCCCGACCGGGACAGGGACTTACAATGAGCAGTTCTTC,CASSPTGTGTYNEQFF
TRBV18,TRBJ1-6,.,TRBD1,TGTGCCAGCTCACCCCCCGGGACAGGAATTTTATCACCCCTCCACTTT,CASSPPGTGILSPLHF
TRBV19,TRBJ2-7,.,.,TGTGCCAGTAGTAAATTATTTGGTAGCGAGCAGTACTTC,CASSKLFGSEQYF
TRBV7-9,TRBJ1-1,few,.,TGTGCCAGCAGCGGGGGGGCCTCTGCGGACACTGAAGCTTTCTTT,CASSGGASADTEAFF
TRBV28,TRBJ1-1,.,.,.,CASSSSGQGVTEAFF
TRBV28,TRBJ1-2,.,TRBD1,TGTGCCAGCAGCTCTCTCCGGGACAGGGTATATGGCTACACCTTC,CASSSLRDRVYGYTF
TRBV7-9,TRBJ2-3,.,TRBD2,TGTGCCAGCAGCTTAGTGGTACTAGCGGGGGCCCTAGGAGATACGCAGTATTTT,CASSLVVLAGALGDTQYF
TRBV21-1,TRBJ1-5,medium-sized,.,TGTGCCAGCAGCCCTCTGGACAGGGACAATCAGCCCCAGCATTTT,CASSPLDRDNQPQHF
TRBV30,TRBJ1-1,once,TRBD1,TGTGCCTGGAGGGGGACAGGTGGGACTGAAGCTTTCTTT,CAWRGTGGTEAFF
TRBV4-1,TRBJ1-6,.,TRBD1,TGCGCCAGCAGCCAAGGAAGTAGGGGAACAGGGGATGAGGATTCACCCCTCCACTTT,CASSQGSRGTGDEDSPLHF
TRBV9,TRBJ2-4,few,.,TGTGCCAGCAGCGTAGTTCCGGGAGCCAAAAACATTCAGTACTTC,CASSVVPGAKNIQYF
TRBV4-2,TRBJ2-1,.,TRBD2,TGTGCCAGCAGCCAACCGGGACTAGCGGGGAATAGCTACAATGAGCAGTTCTTC,CASSQPGLAGNSYNEQFF
TRBV27,TRBJ1-1,once,.,TGTGCCAGCGCCCGGGACGTATTGACTAACACTGAAGCTTTCTTT,CASARDVLTNTEAFF
TRBV11-3,TRBJ2-2,.,TRBD2,TGTGCCAGCGCGATCTCTAGCGGGGGGATATACACCGGGGAGCTGTTTTTT,CASAISSGGIYTGELFF
TRBV7-3,TRBJ2-2,.,.,TGTGCCAGCAGCTCCCTACTTAACACCGGGGAGCTGTTTTTT,CASSSLLNTGELFF
TRBV9,TRBJ1-6,.,TRBD1,TGTGCCAGCAGCGGGGGGACAGGGCGAAATTCACCCCTCCACTTT,CASSGGTGRNSPLHF
TRBV5-1,TRBJ1-4,.,TRBD1,TGCGCCAGCAGTGACCCGGGACAGAGTAATGAAAAACTGTTTTTT,CASSDPGQSNEKLFF
TRBV11-2,TRBJ1-4,.,TRBD1,TGTGCCAGCAGACGGACAGGGGAGATTGAAAAACTGTTTTTT,CASRRTGEIEKLFF
TRBV11-2,TRBJ2-1,.,.,TGTGCCAGCAGCTTCACGGGGGCCGGTTTAGACAATGAGCAGTTCTTC,CASSFTGAGLDNEQFF
TRBV30,TRBJ1-1,.,TRBD1,TGTGCCTGGGCGTACAGGGGAGAAGCTTTCTTT,CAWAYRGEAFF
TRBV27,TRBJ1-1,.,.,TGTGCCAGCAGTTTAGCGGGTCCTTCTACGAACACTGAAGCTTTCTTT,CASSLAGPSTNTEAFF
TRBV27,TRBJ2-3,.,TRBD1,TGTGCCAGCAGTTATACAGGGGCTCCCACAGATACGCAGTATTTT,CASSYTGAPTDTQYF
TRBV20-1,TRBJ2-7,once,.,TGCAGGGCGGGTTACGAGCAGTACTTC,CRAGYEQYF
TRBV4-1,TRBJ1-1,few,.,TGCGCCAGCAGTTATTTTCAGAACACTGAAGCTTTCTTT,CASSYFQNTEAFF
TRBV29-1,TRBJ2-1,.,TRBD2,TGCAGCGCTCCTAGCGGCTACAATGAGCAGTTCTTC,CSAPSGYNEQFF
TRBV9,TRBJ2-2,.,.,TGTGCCAGCAGCTCTTTAGCGCACAACACCGGGGAGCTGTTTTTT,CASSSLAHNTGELFF
TRBV6-6,TRBJ2-7,.,TRBD1,TGTGCCACAGTGCCAGGACAGGTCTACGAGCAGTACTTC,CATVPGQVYEQYF
TRBV2,TRBJ2-5,.,.,TGTGCCAGCAGTGAAGCGGGGGAAACCCAGTACTTC,CASSEAGETQYF
TRBV9,TRBJ2-5,.,TRBD1,TGTGCCAGCAGCGTAGAGCCGAGACAGGGGGCTTGGCCGGGAGAGGGCCAGTACTTC,CASSVEPRQGAWPGEGQYF
TRBV21-1,TRBJ1-5,.,.,TGTGCCAGCAGCAAAGCGCAGGGCAGGGGGGTCCCCTATCAGCCCCAGCATTTT,CASSKAQGRGVPYQPQHF
TRBV7-3,TRBJ2-6,few,.,TGTGCCAGCAGCTTATGGCCAGCCAACGTCCTGACTTTC,CASSLWPANVLTF
TRBV7-2,TRBJ1-5,.,TRBD1,TGTGCCAGCAGCTTAGAAGGACAGGGTGGGCAGCCCCAGCATTTT,CASSLEGQGGQPQHF
TRBV6-5,TRBJ1-5,.,.,TGTGCCAGCAGTTACGGATCAGGGGTGAATCAGCCCCAGCATTTT,CASSYGSGVNQPQHF
TRBV19,TRBJ2-5,.,.,TGTGCCAGTAGTATAGACAGGGCTGGGGAGACCCAGTACTTC,CASSIDRAGETQYF
TRBV5-1,TRBJ2-2,few,.,TGCGCCAGCAGCTTTTGGGACGACTCTTACACCGGGGAGCTGTTTTTT,CASSFWDDSYTGELFF
TRBV6-1,TRBJ1-5,.,.,TGTGCCAGCAGTGAATTGGGACATATTAATCAGCCCCAGCATTTT,CASSELGHINQPQHF
TRBV7-3,TRBJ2-3,.,.,TGTGCCAGCAGCCCGGGACTGGGAGGCACAGATACGCAGTATTTT,CASSPGLGGTDTQYF
TRBV7-9,TRBJ1-6,.,TRBD1,TGTGCCAGCAGCTCCTCCGGGACAGTCAATTCACCCCTCCACTTT,CASSSSGTVNSPLHF
TRBV11-2,TRBJ2-2,.,TRBD2,TGTGCCAGCAGCTTATGGGCGGGGGGGCGTAACACCGGGGAGCTGTTTTTT,CASSLWAGGRNTGELFF
TRBV27,TRBJ2-5,.,.,TGTGCCAGTTTTCCGGACTACCGACAAGAGACCCAGTACTTC,CASFPDYRQETQYF
TRBV19,TRBJ1-2,.,.,TGTGCCAGTAGTGGACAAGGGCTCCCGGGCTACACCTTC,CASSGQGLPGYTF
TRBV19,TRBJ2-7,.,TRBD1,TGTGCCAGTAGCGATACATCAGGGGGCGAGCAGTACTTC,CASSDTSGGEQYF
TRBV9,TRBJ2-3,.,.,TGTGCCAGCAGCGTATCCGGGACAAAGCTCACAGATACGCAGTATTTT,CASSVSGTKLTDTQYF
TRBV5-6,TRBJ2-6,.,.,TGTGCCAGCAGCTTTTGGTCTGGGGCCAACGTCCTGACTTTC,CASSFWSGANVLTF
TRBV18,TRBJ2-7,.,TRBD1,TGTGCCAGCTCACGACAGGGTACGTACGAGCAGTACTTC,CASSRQGTYEQYF
TRBV19,TRBJ1-3,few,.,TGTGCCAGTAGTAGGCGGGACTTCGGAAACACCATATATTTT,CASSRRDFGNTIYF
TRBV4-1,TRBJ1-5,.,.,TGCGCCAGCAGCCTCATCCAAGGGCCCCAGCATTTT,CASSLIQGPQHF
TRBV20-1,TRBJ2-3,.,TRBD1,TGCAGTGCGACCGGGACAGGGCAGTATTTT,CSATGTGQYF